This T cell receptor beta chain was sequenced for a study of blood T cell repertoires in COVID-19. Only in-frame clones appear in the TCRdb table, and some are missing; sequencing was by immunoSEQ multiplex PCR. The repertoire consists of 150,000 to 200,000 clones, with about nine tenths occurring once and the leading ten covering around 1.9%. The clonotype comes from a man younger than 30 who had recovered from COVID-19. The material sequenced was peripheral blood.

CDR3 sequence: CASSVNGPIPTDTQYF. CDR3 DNA: TGTGCCAGCAGTGTTAACGGTCCGATCCCCACAGATACGCAGTATTTT. The chain carries TRBV2 and TRBJ2-3; D ambiguous. The CDR3 is made up of 16 amino acids. Trimming removed 4 bases at V and 2 bases at J, with 16 bases between. Germline CDR1 is SNHLY and CDR2 is FYNNEI.